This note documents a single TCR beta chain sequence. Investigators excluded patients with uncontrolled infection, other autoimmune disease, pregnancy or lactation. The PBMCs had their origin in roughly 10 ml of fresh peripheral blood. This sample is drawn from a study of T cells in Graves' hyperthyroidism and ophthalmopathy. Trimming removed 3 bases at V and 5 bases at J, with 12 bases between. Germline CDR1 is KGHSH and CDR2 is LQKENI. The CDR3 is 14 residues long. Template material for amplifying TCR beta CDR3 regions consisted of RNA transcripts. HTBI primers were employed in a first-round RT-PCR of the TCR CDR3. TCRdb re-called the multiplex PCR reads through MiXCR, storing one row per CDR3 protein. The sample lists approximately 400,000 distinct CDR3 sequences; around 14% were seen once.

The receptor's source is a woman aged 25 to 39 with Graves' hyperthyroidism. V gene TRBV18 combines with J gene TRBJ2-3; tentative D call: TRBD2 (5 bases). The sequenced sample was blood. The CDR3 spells CASSPGAVQDTQYF. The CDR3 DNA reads TGTGCCAGCTCACCGGGAGCGGTGCAAGATACGCAGTATTTT. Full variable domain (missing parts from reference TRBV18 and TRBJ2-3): NAGVMQNPRHLVRRRGQEARLRCSPMKGHSHVYWYRQLPEEGLKFMVYLQKENIIDESGMPKERFSAEFPKEGPSILRIQQVVRGDSAAYFCASSPGAVQDTQYFGPGTRLTVL.